This passage covers 20 T cell receptor beta chains from one sample sequenced in a study of T cell changes during pregnancy in multiple sclerosis. Profiled with immunoSEQ multiplex PCR; TCRdb holds only in-frame clones, not every one. The sample includes tens of thousands of clones, roughly 92% of them seen just once. The sample in question was peripheral blood, obtained in the second trimester of pregnancy. The receptors shown here come from a female donor with multiple sclerosis, enrolled in a pregnancy study.

This chain links TRBV28 with TRBJ1-6; TRBD1 agrees at 9 bases. Looked up from germline, CDR1 is MDHEN and CDR2 is SYDVKM. With 2 bases clipped from V and 7 bases from J, the junction kept 6 bases outside the gene matches. CDR3 length: 16 amino acids. CDR3 amino acids: CASSLRGQGKNSPLHF. CDR3 DNA: TGTGCCAGCAGTTTAAGGGGACAGGGCAAAAATTCACCCCTCCACTTT.

The V gene is TRBV7-9, the J gene TRBJ1-1; 7 bases fit TRBD1. This CDR3 region has 14 residues. Germline CDR1 reads SEHNR; CDR2 reads FQNEAQ (reference sequence). With V trimmed by 6 bases and J by 5 bases, 9 bases remained unmatched. The DNA of the CDR3 is TGTGCCAGCAGTTGGAGACAGGGTGGGACTGAAGCTTTCTTT. Translation: CASSWRQGGTEAFF.

The chain couples TRBV19 to TRBJ1-4, with TRBD1 as a possible D gene (6 bases). V was pared by 8 bases and J by 4 bases, with 17 bases between. The germline V gene encodes CDR1 LNHDA and CDR2 SQIVND (reference sequence). The CDR3 is made up of 15 amino acids. The CDR3 DNA follows: TGTGCCAGTTCTCGCAGGGGATCGGTTAATGAAAAACTGTTTTTT. It translates to CASSRRGSVNEKLFF.

The CDR3 reads CASSSIGTSGYNEQFF. Written as DNA, the CDR3 is TGTGCCAGCAGTTCCATCGGGACTAGCGGTTACAATGAGCAGTTCTTC. The J gene is TRBJ2-1, the V gene TRBV6-5, with 11 bases matching TRBD2. The trim removed 4 bases at V and 4 bases at J, leaving 6 bases unmatched. The germline CDR1 and CDR2 sequences are MNHEY and SVGAGI. This CDR3 spans 16 amino acids.

The chain has TRBV6-1 and TRBJ2-7; possibly TRBD2 for D (5 bases). V was shortened by 8 bases and J by 6 bases, with 11 bases between the two germline ends. Germline CDR1 and CDR2: MNHNS and SASEGT. The CDR3 covers 11 residues. The CDR3 sequence: CASRGVPEQYF. In nucleotides, the CDR3 is TGTGCCAGCCGGGGAGTTCCCGAGCAGTACTTC.

The chain employs TRBV18 and TRBJ2-7; TRBD2 agrees at 9 bases. Losses at the gene ends were 3 bases for V and 9 bases for J; bases not matched to a gene: 9. This CDR3 region has 14 residues. The V gene's germline CDR1 is KGHSH and CDR2 LQKENI. CDR3 nucleotide sequence: TGTGCCAGCTCACCCCCCAGCGGGAGGACTGTGCAGTACTTC. Amino acids: CASSPPSGRTVQYF.

The rearrangement joins TRBV18 to TRBJ1-3; TRBD1 matches at 8 bases. Per the germline V gene, CDR1 is KGHSH and CDR2 is LQKENI. The V and J ends lost 4 bases and 0 bases, in that order; junction bases with no gene match: 5. The CDR3 is 16 residues long. Written as DNA, the CDR3 is TGTGCCAGCTCACGTAGGGGACAGGACTCTGGAAACACCATATATTTT. As protein: CASSRRGQDSGNTIYF.

The chain carries TRBV29-1 and TRBJ1-2; D is possibly TRBD1 (5 bases). The CDR3 contains 12 residues. V gave up 8 bases and J gave up 3 bases, with 13 bases separating them. The germline gives CDR1 SQVTM, CDR2 ANQGSEA. The CDR3 spells CSSRGGDYGYTF. CDR3 nucleotides: TGCAGCTCGAGGGGAGGAGACTATGGCTACACCTTC.

The rearrangement joins TRBV7-2 to TRBJ2-3; tentative D call: TRBD2 (6 bases). This CDR3 has 16 residues. V gave up 0 bases and J gave up 2 bases, with 12 bases separating them. Germline values: CDR1 SGHTA, CDR2 FQGNSA. CDR3 nucleotides: TGTGCCAGCAGCTTAGCTAGCGGAGGGATCACAGATACGCAGTATTTT. This sequence encodes CASSLASGGITDTQYF.

The V and J genes are TRBV2 and TRBJ2-1; 7 bases fit TRBD2. The germline CDR1 and CDR2 sequences are SNHLY and FYNNEI. With 3 bases clipped from V and 15 bases from J, the junction kept 5 bases outside the gene matches. The CDR3 is made up of 11 amino acids. The CDR3: CASSDGGWAFF. DNA for the CDR3: TGTGCCAGCAGTGACGGGGGGTGGGCGTTCTTC.

The chain carries TRBV7-2 and TRBJ2-7, with 9 positions matching TRBD2. The CDR3 extends over 16 amino acids. Germline loops: CDR1 SGHTA, CDR2 FQGNSA. V was clipped by 1 base and J by 0 bases; unmatched bases: 4. CDR3 residues: CASSLVTSGPSYEQYF. The CDR3 DNA reads as TGTGCCAGCAGCTTAGTAACTAGCGGGCCCTCCTACGAGCAGTACTTC.

The chain recombines TRBV10-3 with TRBJ2-7; maybe TRBD2 (5 bases). The V and J ends lost 7 bases and 3 bases respectively, with 10 bases between them. Per the germline V gene, CDR1 is ENHRY and CDR2 is SYGVKD. CDR3 length: 12 residues. The CDR3 bases are TGTGCCATCACAGGCGAGGGCTACGAGCAGTACTTC. Its translation is CAITGEGYEQYF.

Turning to this clone: The identical CDR3 is also encoded by other nucleotide sequences in the sample. The CDR3 coding sequence is TGTGCCAGCAGCTTAAGTGGAGGGTTGACAGATACGCAGTATTTT. Its protein product is CASSLSGGLTDTQYF. The rearrangement joins TRBV7-3 to TRBJ2-3; weak D call: TRBD2 (6 bases). V gave up 1 base and J gave up 3 bases, with 11 bases separating them. The CDR3 covers 15 residues. Germline lookup yields CDR1 SGHTA and CDR2 FQGTGA.

The rearrangement links TRBV15 to TRBJ2-7; the D gene is possibly TRBD1 (6 bases). V was trimmed by 2 bases and J by 1 base, leaving 12 bases between them. The V gene's germline CDR1 is LNHNV and CDR2 YYDKDF (reference sequence). The CDR3 is 15 residues long. The CDR3 sequence: CATSRSRTESYEQYF. The CDR3 nucleotides read TGTGCCACCAGCAGATCACGGACAGAATCCTACGAGCAGTACTTC.

This chain joins TRBV4-1 and TRBJ1-5, with a possible D match to TRBD1 (6 bases). The CDR3 is made up of 15 amino acids. Germline CDR1 and CDR2: MGHRA and YSYEKL. The germline V and J ends were trimmed by 2 bases and 3 bases, with 11 bases remaining between them. CDR3: CASSQPDSPNQPQHF. CDR3 in DNA: TGCGCCAGCAGCCAACCGGACAGTCCCAATCAGCCCCAGCATTTT.

The chain employs TRBV5-6 and TRBJ1-2; no firm D call. Germline lookup yields CDR1 SGHDT and CDR2 YYEEEE. Trimming took off 7 bases at V and 1 base at J, with 14 bases between the two ends. The CDR3 runs to 14 residues. Here the CDR3 reads CASLLRSGNYGYTF. In DNA form, the CDR3 reads TGTGCCAGCCTGCTTAGGAGCGGTAACTATGGCTACACCTTC.

The chain carries TRBV29-1 and TRBJ2-7; 8 bases agree with TRBD2. The CDR3 loop spans 13 amino acids. Germline CDR1 is SQVTM and CDR2 is ANQGSEA. V lost 3 bases to trimming and J lost 2 bases; unmatched junction nucleotides: 3. CDR3 residues: CSVEVSGTYEQYF. The CDR3 nucleotides are TGCAGCGTTGAGGTTAGCGGGACCTACGAGCAGTACTTC.

This clone came up once. The rearrangement links TRBV5-8 to TRBJ2-1; 7 nucleotides match TRBD2. This CDR3 contains 13 residues. Losses at the gene ends were 3 bases for V and 3 bases for J; bases not matched to a gene: 0. Germline V gene sequence: CDR1 SGHTS, CDR2 YDEGEE. The CDR3 region is CASSWDYYNEQFF. Here the CDR3 DNA reads TGTGCCAGCAGCTGGGACTACTACAATGAGCAGTTCTTC.

The chain employs TRBV7-2 and TRBJ2-4; D may be TRBD2 (6 bases). V was trimmed by 4 bases and J by 7 bases, leaving 11 bases between them. Germline-derived CDR1 and CDR2 are SGHTA and FQGNSA. CDR3 length: 13 residues. CDR3: CASSSTGGNIQYF. In nucleotides, the CDR3 is TGTGCCAGCAGCTCAACTGGGGGGAACATTCAGTACTTC.

In this sample, this clone turned up many times. V and J are TRBV19 and TRBJ1-5, with D hard to call. The ends were cut back, 7 bases at V and 1 base at J, with 11 bases in the middle. This CDR3 is 14 amino acids long. The germline gives CDR1 LNHDA, CDR2 SQIVND (reference sequence). Here the CDR3 DNA reads TGTGCCAGTACTCTCCGGGGAAGCAATCAGCCCCAGCATTTT. Translation gives CASTLRGSNQPQHF.